This paragraph reports one T cell receptor (beta chain). No cognate antigen has been identified for it. The input lacks base qualities; no much larger clone sits a single base away. The record originates from a study of OX40 agonist ivuxolimab in advanced cancers. With regard to the full study: Ivuxolimab was a fully human IgG2 agonistic monoclonal antibody targeting the costimulatory receptor OX40 (CD134). In the dose-escalation cohort, 70% to 90% of patients were male, and the mean age was around 60 years with a range of roughly 23 to 79. The paper covers the monotherapy dose-escalation part of the phase I ivuxolimab trial, which included N = 52 patients. Prior anti-PD-1, anti-PD-L1 or anti-CTLA-4 therapy was permitted, and checkpoint inhibitors had been received by under 50% of dose-escalation patients. Partial responses occurred in three dose-escalation patients, of whom one had hepatocellular carcinoma and two had cutaneous melanoma. The point of sequencing TCRbeta in the periphery was to test whether ivuxolimab changed TCR sequence diversity and drove clonal T-cell expansion. Intravenous ivuxolimab was administered to patients every 2 weeks at six dose levels: 0.01, 0.1, 0.3, 1.5, 3 and 10 mg/kg. Of the roughly 54 patients in dose escalation, 19 had hepatocellular carcinoma, some 15 had melanoma, 9 had renal cell carcinoma and 9 had head and neck cancer. Paper-wide results and their limitations: In the 0.1-3.0 mg/kg groups, partial responders had among the lowest normalized peripheral clonal expansion, particularly in CD8+ T cells. Which antigens the clonally expanded peripheral T cells were specific for was not determined. At doses of 0.1 to 3.0 mg/kg, clonal expansion of both CD4+ and CD8+ T cells in blood was seen between baseline and week 6. Low levels of normalized T-cell clonal expansion were also seen in some patients who did not respond. On average, CD8+ T cells showed more expanded clones than CD4+ T cells after ivuxolimab.

For sequencing of the TCRbeta CDR3 region, genomic DNA was extracted from the sorted cells. The immunoSEQ Assay was used for sequencing of TCRbeta CDR3 regions. TCRdb limited this immuneACCESS table to in-frame rearrangements with V and J called. A share of clones is missing; checked studies link under half to unresolved V genes, and the rest is unexplained. In this sample the table shows approximately 60,000 clones, 84% of which occur a single time. 27% of the sample lies in the top ten. V drops 2 bases and J drops 3 bases, leaving 10 bases in between. Taken from cysteine to phenylalanine, the CDR3 has 15 residues. The read is trimmed to its CDR3 DNA, 45 bases read in frame from base 1. From a lookup of the germline V gene (reference sequence), CDR1 and CDR2 are LNHDA and SQIVND. Patients with autoimmune disease history or receiving systemic immunosuppression were excluded from the trial. In every dose cohort, peripheral blood was drawn for TCR sequencing at baseline, cycle 4 day 1, and cycle 7 day 1. Samples came from an open-label, multicenter, first-in-human phase I dose-escalation trial of ivuxolimab. Adults with locally advanced or metastatic melanoma, renal cell, hepatocellular, or head and neck squamous cell carcinoma were enrolled in the trial. Before TCR sequencing, CD4+ and CD8+ T cells were separately sorted from peripheral blood.

The chain is made from TRBV19 and TRBJ2-2, with a weak D call of TRBD1 (5 bases match). The receptor was isolated from an adult with an advanced solid tumor such as melanoma, head and neck, liver or kidney cancer. The specimen comprised CD4+ or CD8+ T cells sorted from blood, sampled in a trial of the OX40 agonist ivuxolimab. CDR3 sequence: CASSISRVDTGELFF. The DNA is as follows: TGTGCCAGTAGTATAAGCAGGGTGGACACCGGGGAGCTGTTTTTT.